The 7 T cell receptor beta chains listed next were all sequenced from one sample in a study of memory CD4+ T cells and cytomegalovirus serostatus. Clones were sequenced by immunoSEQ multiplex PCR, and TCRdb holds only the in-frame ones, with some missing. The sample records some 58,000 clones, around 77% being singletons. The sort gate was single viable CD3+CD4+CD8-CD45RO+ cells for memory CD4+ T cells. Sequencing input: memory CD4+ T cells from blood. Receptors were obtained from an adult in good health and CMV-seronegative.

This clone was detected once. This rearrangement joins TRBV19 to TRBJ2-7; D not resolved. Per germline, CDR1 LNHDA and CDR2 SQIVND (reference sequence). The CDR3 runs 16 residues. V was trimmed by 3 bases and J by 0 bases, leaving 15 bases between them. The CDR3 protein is CASSIDTRRSSYEQYF. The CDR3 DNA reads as TGTGCCAGTAGTATCGACACCCGGCGGAGCTCCTACGAGCAGTACTTC.

Here the CDR3 reads CSVKRGDTNTEAFF. The CDR3 DNA reads as TGCAGCGTAAAAAGGGGGGACACGAACACTGAAGCTTTCTTT. The chain is built from TRBV29-1 and TRBJ1-1; tentative D call: TRBD1 (6 bases). The CDR3 runs 14 residues. Germline V CDR1 and CDR2: SQVTM, ANQGSEA. V lost 6 bases to trimming and J lost 1 base, with 15 bases between them.

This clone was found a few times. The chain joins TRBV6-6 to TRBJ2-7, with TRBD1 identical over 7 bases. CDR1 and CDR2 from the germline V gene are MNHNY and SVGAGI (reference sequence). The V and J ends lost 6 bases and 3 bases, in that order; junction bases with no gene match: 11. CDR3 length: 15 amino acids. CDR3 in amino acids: CASRPDRDILYEQYF. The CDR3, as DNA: TGTGCCAGCAGGCCTGACAGGGACATACTCTACGAGCAGTACTTC.

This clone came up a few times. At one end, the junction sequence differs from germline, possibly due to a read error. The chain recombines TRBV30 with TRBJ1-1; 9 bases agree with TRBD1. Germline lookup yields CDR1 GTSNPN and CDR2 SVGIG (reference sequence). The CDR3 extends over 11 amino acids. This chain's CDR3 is CAWRNRGQVDF. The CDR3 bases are TGTGCCTGGAGGAACAGGGGGCAAGTGGACTTT.

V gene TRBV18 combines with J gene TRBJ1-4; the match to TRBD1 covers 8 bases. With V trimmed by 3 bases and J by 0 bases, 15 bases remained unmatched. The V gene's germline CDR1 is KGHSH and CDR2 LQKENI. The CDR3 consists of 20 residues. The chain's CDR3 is CASSPSGTGVTLATNEKLFF. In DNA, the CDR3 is TGTGCCAGCTCACCCTCGGGGACAGGTGTGACCCTGGCAACTAATGAAAAACTGTTTTTT.

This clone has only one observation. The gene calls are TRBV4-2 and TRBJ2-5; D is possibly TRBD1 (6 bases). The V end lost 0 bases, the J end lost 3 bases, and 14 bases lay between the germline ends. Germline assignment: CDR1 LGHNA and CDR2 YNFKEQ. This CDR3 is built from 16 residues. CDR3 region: CASSQDPRGPKETQYF. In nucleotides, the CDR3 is TGTGCCAGCAGCCAAGATCCCAGGGGTCCTAAAGAGACCCAGTACTTC.

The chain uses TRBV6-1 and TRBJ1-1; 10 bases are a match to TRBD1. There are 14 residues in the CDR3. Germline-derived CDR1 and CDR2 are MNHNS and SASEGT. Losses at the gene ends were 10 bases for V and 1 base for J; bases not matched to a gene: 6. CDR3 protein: CATRQGAGNTEAFF. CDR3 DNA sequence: TGTGCCACAAGACAGGGGGCGGGGAACACTGAAGCTTTCTTT.